This T cell receptor (beta chain) emerged from a study of beta chain features in type 1 diabetes. General study points: Among patients with Type 1 diabetes, TCRB CDR3s were moderately but significantly shorter in every one of the four CD4+ subsets.

V shed 4 bases, J shed 8 bases, and the junction held 13 bases outside the gene matches. CDR1 SGHRS and CDR2 YFSETQ come from the germline V gene. CDR3 length equals 16 residues. Every isolated RNA sample was fully reverse transcribed, so sequencing captured expressed TCRB transcripts. Mean read depth for naive, central memory and regulatory T cell samples was about 3.6 million reads. The table came from immunoSEQ multiplex PCR; TCRdb's copy has only in-frame clones and leaves some out. The sample carries 20,000 to 30,000 clones, approximately 74% recorded once. Worth noting for this clone: Antigen unknown.

The rearrangement joins TRBV5-1 to TRBJ2-1; 9 bases line up with TRBD1. The sequencing input was Tregs from blood. This TCR came from a woman aged 40 to 50 in good health. The DNA of the CDR3 is TGCGCCAGCAGCCTAGCAGGCGGGACAGGGCGCGATGAGCAGTTCTTC. Amino acid sequence: CASSLAGGTGRDEQFF.